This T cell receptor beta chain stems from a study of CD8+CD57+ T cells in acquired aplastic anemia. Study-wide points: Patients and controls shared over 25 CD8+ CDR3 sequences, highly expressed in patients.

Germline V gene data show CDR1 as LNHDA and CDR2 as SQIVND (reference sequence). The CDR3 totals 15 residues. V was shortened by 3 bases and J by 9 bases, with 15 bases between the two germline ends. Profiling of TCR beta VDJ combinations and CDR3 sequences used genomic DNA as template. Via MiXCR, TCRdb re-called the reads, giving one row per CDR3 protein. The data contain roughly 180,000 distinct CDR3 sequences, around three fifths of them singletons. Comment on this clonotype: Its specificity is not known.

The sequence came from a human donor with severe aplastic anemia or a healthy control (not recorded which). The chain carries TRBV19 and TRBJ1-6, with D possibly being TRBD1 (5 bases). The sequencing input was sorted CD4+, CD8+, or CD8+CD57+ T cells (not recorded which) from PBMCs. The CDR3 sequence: CASSITGGHSSPLHF. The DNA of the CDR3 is TGTGCCAGTAGTATTACAGGCGGCCATAGTTCACCCCTCCACTTT.